One and the same sample provided the 27 T cell receptor beta chains below, sequenced in a study of cytotoxic CD8 clonotypes in ibrutinib-treated CLL. Produced via immunoSEQ multiplex PCR; TCRdb's table is partial and in-frame only. Among under 200,000 clones listed, approximately 77% were seen once. The source material was PBMCs, sampled after 12 months of ibrutinib treatment. The receptors derive from a human donor with chronic lymphocytic leukemia.

The chain carries TRBV28 and TRBJ1-5; D unresolved. V was cut by 6 bases and J by 1 base, with 13 bases left in between. The CDR3 has 15 amino acids. Germline V lookup: CDR1 MDHEN, CDR2 SYDVKM. The CDR3 reads CASSSRRESNQPQHF. CDR3 bases: TGTGCCAGCAGCTCCCGAAGGGAGAGCAATCAGCCCCAGCATTTT.

This rearrangement joins TRBV7-2 to TRBJ2-7, with D unclear. CDR3 length equals 14 residues. Trimming left V 2 bases short and J 3 bases short, with 11 bases between. The germline V gene has CDR1 SGHTA and CDR2 FQGNSA. CDR3 loop: CASSLPGLNYEQYF. The DNA of the CDR3 is TGTGCCAGCAGCTTACCCGGGTTGAACTACGAGCAGTACTTC.

This chain's CDR3 is CASSELGGANYGYTF. The CDR3 nucleotides read TGTGCCAGCAGTGAATTAGGGGGAGCGAACTATGGCTACACCTTC. The genes are TRBV6-4 and TRBJ1-2; the D gene is possibly TRBD1 (6 bases). The CDR3 covers 15 residues. Trimming removed 3 bases from V and 2 bases from J, with 13 bases in between. CDR1 is MRHNA and CDR2 is SNTAGT in the germline V gene.

V and J are TRBV6-5 and TRBJ1-2; possibly TRBD1 for D (5 bases). This CDR3 region has 12 residues. Trimming cost V 9 bases and J 7 bases, with 15 bases left between them. CDR1 MNHEY and CDR2 SVGAGI come from the germline V gene. The CDR3, as DNA: TGTGCCAGTGTGGGGGGTGTGAGTGGCTACACCTTC. Translation gives CASVGGVSGYTF.

This chain connects TRBV4-1 to TRBJ2-3, with D possibly matching TRBD2 (7 bases). Trimming stripped 1 base from V and 5 bases from J, with 16 bases between. The CDR3 totals 16 residues. Germline V gene data show CDR1 as MGHRA and CDR2 as YSYEKL. The CDR3 loop reads CASSQGGAGAKDTQYF. CDR3 sequence (DNA): TGCGCCAGCAGCCAAGGAGGGGCGGGGGCCAAAGATACGCAGTATTTT.

There are a few counts of this clone. The chain recombines TRBV2 with TRBJ2-5; TRBD2 matches 14 bases. V was pared by 4 bases and J by 5 bases, with 3 bases of the junction left unmatched. The germline V gene encodes CDR1 SNHLY and CDR2 FYNNEI. The CDR3 covers 15 residues. The CDR3 region has the DNA TGTGCCAGCAGTGCGACTAGCGGGAGGGGGGAGACCCAGTACTTC. Translated: CASSATSGRGETQYF.

The J gene is TRBJ2-7, the V gene TRBV11-3; D not resolved. With 0 bases removed from V and 7 bases from J, the gap between germline ends came to 4 bases. From germline, CDR1 is SGHNT and CDR2 YENEEA. The CDR3 covers 11 residues. In DNA, the CDR3 is TGTGCCAGCAGCTTAGAGGGGGAGCAGTACTTC. Translation: CASSLEGEQYF. The variable domain in full, completed from reference TRBV11-3 and TRBJ2-7, reads EAGVVQSPRYKIIEKKQPVAFWCNPISGHNTLYWYLQNLGQGPELLIRYENEEAVDDSQLPKDRFSAERLKGVDSTLKIQPAELGDSAVYLCASSLEGEQYFGPGTRLTVT.

The chain employs TRBV5-1 and TRBJ1-5, with D possibly being TRBD1 (5 bases). The CDR3 covers 15 residues. Germline CDR1 is SGHRS and CDR2 is YFSETQ. V lost 2 bases to trimming and J lost 2 bases, with 11 bases between them. CDR3: CASSFWGDGNQPQHF. CDR3 in DNA: TGCGCCAGCAGCTTTTGGGGGGACGGCAATCAGCCCCAGCATTTT. Full variable domain (outside the CDR3, taken from reference TRBV5-1 and TRBJ1-5): KAGVTQTPRYLIKTRGQQVTLSCSPISGHRSVSWYQQTPGQGLQFLFEYFSETQRNKGNFPGRFSGRQFSNSRSEMNVSTLELGDSALYLCASSFWGDGNQPQHFGDGTRLSIL.

The chain joins TRBV27 to TRBJ2-7; 7 bases agree with TRBD1. The trim removed 6 bases at V and 5 bases at J, leaving 10 bases unmatched. The CDR3 contains 14 residues. The V gene's germline CDR1 is MNHEY and CDR2 SMNVEV (reference sequence). This CDR3 is CASRQGQFRHEQYF. For the CDR3, the DNA is TGTGCCAGCAGACAGGGACAGTTCAGGCACGAGCAGTACTTC.

The rearrangement uses TRBV4-1 and TRBJ2-5; the match to TRBD1 covers 7 bases. This CDR3 contains 17 residues. The germline V gene encodes CDR1 MGHRA and CDR2 YSYEKL. Trimming took 1 base from V and 6 from J; bases not matched to a gene: 14. The CDR3 DNA reads as TGCGCCAGCAGCCAAGGGTTACGAGGGGGCCCAGGAAAGACCCAGTACTTC. It translates to CASSQGLRGGPGKTQYF.

The chain carries TRBV4-2 and TRBJ2-3; D not certain. CDR3 length: 16 amino acids. Trimming removed 1 base at V and 0 bases at J, with 11 bases between. CDR1 LGHNA and CDR2 YNFKEQ come from the germline V gene. CDR3 amino acids: CASSQAGRSSTDTQYF. The CDR3 DNA follows: TGTGCCAGCAGCCAAGCCGGACGGTCAAGCACAGATACGCAGTATTTT.

This sequence joins TRBV18 and TRBJ2-5; TRBD1 matches 7 bases. The germline CDR1 and CDR2 sequences are KGHSH and LQKENI. J lost 3 bases, V lost 3 bases, and 10 bases had no gene match. CDR3 length: 16 amino acids. The CDR3 sequence: CASSPLVGTAKETQYF. CDR3 bases: TGTGCCAGCTCACCGCTGGTGGGGACAGCAAAAGAGACCCAGTACTTC.

This clone was found once. This chain uses TRBV28 with TRBJ1-3; D call uncertain. The CDR3 has 12 amino acids. V lost 6 bases, J lost 4 bases, and 7 bases lay in between. CDR1 and CDR2 (germline): MDHEN, SYDVKM. Written as DNA, the CDR3 is TGTGCCAGCAGGTTTATCGGAAACACCATATATTTT. It translates to CASRFIGNTIYF.

In its sample, this clone was seen a few times. The chain recombines TRBV6-6 with TRBJ2-2; 7 nucleotides align to TRBD2. V was pared by 5 bases and J by 0 bases, with 3 bases of the junction left unmatched. The CDR3 has 15 residues. The germline CDR1 and CDR2 sequences are MNHNY and SVGAGI (reference sequence). The CDR3 DNA sequence: TGTGCCAGCAGTATAGCGGGCGCGAACACCGGGGAGCTGTTTTTT. It is translated as CASSIAGANTGELFF.

This chain uses TRBV21-1 with TRBJ1-4. TRBV21-1 is given as a pseudogene. The CDR3 extends over 14 amino acids. The CDR3 region has the DNA TGTGCCAGCAGCAGGAGGCAGACTAATGAAAAACTGTTTTTT. This encodes CASSRRQTNEKLFF.

CDR3 amino acids: CASSTRVQGLGEQYF. DNA of the CDR3: TGTGCCAGCAGTACCCGGGTCCAGGGCCTCGGCGAGCAGTACTTC. V gene TRBV7-2 combines with J gene TRBJ2-7, with TRBD1 as a possible D gene (5 bases). V dropped 6 bases and J dropped 6 bases, with 21 bases sitting between them. The CDR3 length is 15 residues. Germline assignment: CDR1 SGHTA and CDR2 FQGNSA. The whole variable domain, remainder taken from reference TRBV7-2 and TRBJ2-7, is GAGVSQSPSNKVTEKGKDVELRCDPISGHTALYWYRQSLGQGLEFLIYFQGNSAPDKSGLPSDRFSAERTGGSVSTLTIQRTQQEDSAVYLCASSTRVQGLGEQYFGPGTRLTVT.

The V call is TRBV28, the J call TRBJ2-7; D may be TRBD1 (7 bases). This CDR3 is built from 12 residues. V was pared by 6 bases and J by 9 bases, with 15 bases between. Germline loops: CDR1 MDHEN, CDR2 SYDVKM. The CDR3 reads CASSIPQGGQYF. CDR3 nucleotide sequence: TGTGCCAGCAGCATCCCCCAGGGGGGGCAGTACTTC.

V usage is TRBV7-9 and J usage is TRBJ2-7; either TRBD1 or TRBD2 may supply D (5 bases each). Germline-derived CDR1 and CDR2 are SEHNR and FQNEAQ (reference sequence). With 4 bases removed from V and 5 bases from J, the gap between germline ends came to 9 bases. The CDR3 runs to 12 residues. For the CDR3, the DNA is TGTGCCAGCAGCTCCCGGGACGACGAGCAGTACTTC. It translates to CASSSRDDEQYF.

Written as DNA, the CDR3 is TGTGCCAGCAGTTTTCGATTTACAGGGCTAGGCTACACCTTC. It specifies CASSFRFTGLGYTF. This rearrangement joins TRBV27 to TRBJ1-2, with D possibly TRBD1 on 6 matching bases. The V gene's germline CDR1 is MNHEY and CDR2 SMNVEV (reference sequence). This CDR3 has 14 amino acids. V was clipped by 3 bases and J by 8 bases, with 16 bases between them.

This rearrangement joins TRBV6-1 to TRBJ1-2; TRBD1 matches 7 bases. Trimming removed 6 bases from V and 5 bases from J; junction bases left unmatched: 9. The germline V gene has CDR1 MNHNS and CDR2 SASEGT. This CDR3 region has 14 residues. CDR3 residues: CASRSYRGEYGYTF. Written as DNA, the CDR3 is TGTGCCAGCAGATCGTACAGGGGAGAATATGGCTACACCTTC.

The rearrangement joins TRBV6-6 to TRBJ1-4; unclear D gene. The CDR3 extends over 13 amino acids. Germline V lookup: CDR1 MNHNY, CDR2 SVGAGI (reference sequence). V lost 8 bases and J 6 bases, leaving 13 bases between the germline ends. CDR3 residues: CASCGEVDEKLFF. CDR3 bases: TGTGCCAGCTGCGGGGAGGTGGATGAAAAACTGTTTTTT.

The J gene is TRBJ2-7, the V gene TRBV10-3, with D maybe TRBD2 (6 bases). The CDR3 consists of 14 residues. The germline CDR1 and CDR2 sequences are ENHRY and SYGVKD. Trimming pared 5 bases from V and 6 bases from J, leaving 17 bases between. The CDR3 DNA reads TGTGCCATCAGTCCCGGGACCCTGGGGGGCGAGCAGTACTTC. Translated: CAISPGTLGGEQYF.

The rearrangement uses TRBV27 and TRBJ2-1, with 13 nucleotides matching TRBD2. The CDR3 length is 17 residues. Germline V gives CDR1 MNHEY, CDR2 SMNVEV (reference sequence). J was trimmed by 0 bases and V by 4 bases; bases with no gene match: 3. CDR3 in amino acids: CASSSRTSGSSYNEQFF. The CDR3 DNA reads as TGTGCCAGCAGTTCCCGGACTAGCGGGAGCTCCTACAATGAGCAGTTCTTC.

The chain links TRBV5-4 to TRBJ1-2, with TRBD1 as a possible D gene (5 bases). This CDR3 has 14 residues. Trimming pared 4 bases from V and 1 base from J, leaving 11 bases between. Germline V CDR1 and CDR2: SGHNT, YYREEE (reference sequence). CDR3 DNA sequence: TGTGCCAGCAGCCGATGGGGGAGTAACTATGGCTACACCTTC. Protein product: CASSRWGSNYGYTF.

The V and J genes are TRBV27 and TRBJ2-1, with TRBD1 matching over 7 bases. Germline loops: CDR1 MNHEY, CDR2 SMNVEV (reference sequence). The ends lost 1 base at V and 5 bases at J; junction bases unmatched: 5. The CDR3 is 15 residues long. For the CDR3, the DNA is TGTGCCAGCAGTTTATTAGGGACAGCCAACAATGAGCAGTTCTTC. It codes for CASSLLGTANNEQFF.

This rearrangement joins TRBV7-3 to TRBJ2-7, with 8 bases aligning to TRBD1. V was clipped by 6 bases and J by 0 bases; unmatched bases: 16. The CDR3 contains 18 residues. Germline-derived CDR1 and CDR2 are SGHTA and FQGTGA. Here the CDR3 reads CASRVDPHGTGLSYEQYF. DNA for the CDR3: TGTGCCAGCAGGGTCGACCCCCACGGGACAGGCCTCTCCTACGAGCAGTACTTC.

The V call is TRBV4-1, the J call TRBJ2-6; D call uncertain. Germline values: CDR1 MGHRA, CDR2 YSYEKL. V lost 4 bases and J 2 bases, leaving 6 bases between the germline ends. The CDR3 has 14 amino acids. In DNA form, the CDR3 reads TGCGCCAGCAGCCTCCTACCTGGGGCCAACGTCCTGACTTTC. Translating it yields CASSLLPGANVLTF.